This TCR beta chain was recorded in a study of identifying expanded T cells in peripheral blood. To note about this clone: Its antigen is unidentified.

Whole-study results and caveats: Technical replicates showed roughly 1.2 changed clones; approximately 2 weeks roughly 16; four weeks 19.

Produced via immunoSEQ multiplex PCR; TCRdb's table is partial and in-frame only. The sample holds some 80,000 clones, 85% to 90% seen once. This CDR3 has 14 amino acids. The germline V gene encodes CDR1 SGHRS and CDR2 YFSETQ. V was clipped by 0 bases and J by 10 bases, with 14 bases between them. This sequence originates from a person between 18 and 75 years old in good health. The genes are TRBV5-1 and TRBJ2-1; perhaps TRBD1 as D (6 bases). The sequencing input was blood. The CDR3 sequence is CASSLDPGVKEQFF. Written as DNA, the CDR3 is TGCGCCAGCAGCTTGGATCCAGGGGTGAAGGAGCAGTTCTTC. Looking up the rest from reference TRBV5-1 and TRBJ2-1 gives the full variable domain: KAGVTQTPRYLIKTRGQQVTLSCSPISGHRSVSWYQQTPGQGLQFLFEYFSETQRNKGNFPGRFSGRQFSNSRSEMNVSTLELGDSALYLCASSLDPGVKEQFFGPGTRLTVL.